Below are 27 T cell receptor beta chains sequenced from a single sample in a study of Ad26.COV2.S vaccination and SARS-CoV-2 variants. The repertoire was sequenced with immunoSEQ multiplex PCR; TCRdb's copy has only in-frame clones and lacks some. Counted here are some 180,000 clones, roughly 89% occurring once; the ten biggest clones make up 5% to 7%. Sequenced material: peripheral blood, taken after recovery from COVID-19. Receptor source: a human donor who had recovered from COVID-19.

The V gene is TRBV3-1 (or the pseudogene TRBV3-2), the J gene TRBJ2-7, with 11 bases aligning to TRBD1. Germline V gives CDR1 LGHDT, CDR2 YNNKEL (reference sequence). V trimming: 4 bases; J trimming: 2 bases; junction bases outside the gene matches: 4. This CDR3 region has 15 residues. The CDR3, as DNA: TGTGCCAGCAGCCGGGGGACAGGGGGTGCCTACGAGCAGTACTTC. Residues: CASSRGTGGAYEQYF.

This chain uses TRBV9 with TRBJ2-3; the D gene is possibly TRBD2 (6 bases). The V and J ends lost 2 bases and 1 base respectively, with 11 bases between them. There are 15 residues in the CDR3. CDR1 is SGDLS, CDR2 YYNGEE, per germline. As DNA, the CDR3 is TGTGCCAGCAGCGTTTCACCGGGGGGCACAGATACGCAGTATTTT. It translates to CASSVSPGGTDTQYF.

The rearrangement links TRBV7-9 to TRBJ1-4; D not resolved. CDR3 length equals 16 residues. The V end lost 5 bases, the J end lost 1 base, and 14 bases lay between the germline ends. CDR1 is SEHNR, CDR2 FQNEAQ, per germline (reference sequence). The CDR3 sequence: CASSPMGGRTNEKLFF. The DNA of the CDR3 is TGTGCCAGCAGCCCCATGGGCGGTAGAACTAATGAAAAACTGTTTTTT.

This sequence joins TRBV29-1 and TRBJ2-1; 8 nucleotides agree with TRBD2. Per germline, CDR1 SQVTM and CDR2 ANQGSEA. With 5 bases clipped from V and 7 bases from J, the junction kept 7 bases outside the gene matches. This CDR3 contains 13 residues. The CDR3 is CSVSGTRLNEQFF. CDR3 DNA: TGCAGCGTTTCCGGGACTAGACTAAATGAGCAGTTCTTC.

The chain joins TRBV4-2 to TRBJ2-7, with TRBD2 as a possible D gene (6 bases). Trimming shortened V by 0 bases and J by 5 bases, and 14 bases separated the two germline ends. This CDR3 spans 15 amino acids. CDR1 is LGHNA and CDR2 is YNFKEQ in the germline V gene. The DNA for the CDR3 is TGTGCCAGCAGCCAAGATGGTACTAGCAGCGACGAGCAGTACTTC. It yields the protein CASSQDGTSSDEQYF.

This clone appeared a few times. This sequence joins TRBV5-1 and TRBJ2-1; 8 bases are shared with TRBD2. The germline V gene has CDR1 SGHRS and CDR2 YFSETQ. The CDR3 is 14 residues long. Trimming took 5 bases from V and 9 from J; bases not matched to a gene: 10. Here the CDR3 reads CASRPESGSSEQFF. CDR3 sequence (DNA): TGCGCCAGCAGGCCGGAAAGCGGGAGTAGTGAGCAGTTCTTC.

V usage is TRBV27 and J usage is TRBJ2-3, with TRBD2 matching 9 bases. The V and J ends lost 3 bases and 2 bases, in that order; junction bases with no gene match: 15. Germline-derived CDR1 and CDR2 are MNHEY and SMNVEV (reference sequence). The CDR3 loop spans 19 amino acids. CDR3 sequence: CASSFSSGRSLTVTDTQYF. CDR3 DNA sequence: TGTGCCAGCAGTTTTTCGAGCGGGAGGTCCCTTACTGTCACAGATACGCAGTATTTT.

The chain combines TRBV7-9 with TRBJ2-1; a weak D match, TRBD2 (6 bases). The CDR3 consists of 16 residues. V was pared by 5 bases and J by 5 bases, with 19 bases between. Germline lookup yields CDR1 SEHNR and CDR2 FQNEAQ (reference sequence). The CDR3 nucleotides read TGTGCCAGCAGCCCTCCGTCCGGGAGAGCCCACAATGAGCAGTTCTTC. As protein: CASSPPSGRAHNEQFF.

This sequence joins TRBV13 and TRBJ2-7; maybe TRBD1 (6 bases). The CDR3 loop spans 15 amino acids. Germline assignment: CDR1 PRHDT and CDR2 FYEKMQ (reference sequence). V was cut by 4 bases and J by 2 bases, with 15 bases left in between. CDR3 sequence: CASSSGVGTAYEQYF. Here the CDR3 DNA reads TGTGCCAGCAGCTCAGGGGTCGGGACCGCCTACGAGCAGTACTTC.

This chain joins TRBV20-1 and TRBJ1-1, with a weak D call TRBD1 (5 bases). Germline lookup yields CDR1 DFQATT and CDR2 SNEGSKA (reference sequence). The CDR3 is 11 residues long. The CDR3 loop is CRPGELTEAFF. CDR3 nucleotides: TGCAGACCGGGGGAGCTCACTGAAGCTTTCTTT.

The chain combines TRBV9 with TRBJ2-3; TRBD2 matches at 7 bases. The CDR3 extends over 15 amino acids. Germline trimming cut 0 bases from V and 3 bases from J; bases unmatched to any gene: 4. Germline CDR1 and CDR2: SGDLS and YYNGEE. CDR3: CASSVVGGRTDTQYF. CDR3 nucleotides: TGTGCCAGCAGCGTAGTCGGCGGGAGAACAGATACGCAGTATTTT.

The chain carries TRBV12-3 or TRBV12-4 and TRBJ2-1, with unresolved D. V lost 0 bases and J lost 7, with 7 bases in between. This CDR3 region has 13 residues. Here the CDR3 DNA reads TGTGCCAGCAGTTTAGCGGGCGGAAATGAGCAGTTCTTC. It is translated as CASSLAGGNEQFF.

The chain recombines TRBV21-1 with TRBJ2-1; the table's D gene call, TRBD1, was not cross checked with the DNA. TRBV21-1 is marked as a pseudogene. The CDR3 loop spans 11 amino acids. In nucleotides, the CDR3 is TGTGCCAGCAGCAAGGGGCGTCCGCAGTTCTTC. This gives the protein CASSKGRPQFF.

The chain joins TRBV5-5 to TRBJ2-3; the D is unclear. V lost 6 bases to trimming and J lost 8 bases, with 19 bases between them. CDR1 is SGHKS and CDR2 is YYEKEE in the germline V gene (reference sequence). The CDR3 contains 14 residues. This CDR3 is CASMAPPDRLTQYF. CDR3 sequence (DNA): TGTGCCAGCATGGCCCCGCCGGACCGACTTACGCAGTATTTT. The whole variable domain, remainder taken from reference TRBV5-5 and TRBJ2-3, is DAGVTQSPTHLIKTRGQQVTLRCSPISGHKSVSWYQQVLGQGPQFIFQYYEKEERGRGNFPDRFSARQFPNYSSELNVNALLLGDSALYLCASMAPPDRLTQYFGPGTRLTVL.

This rearrangement joins TRBV10-3 to TRBJ1-6, with 10 nucleotides matching TRBD1. Germline loops: CDR1 ENHRY, CDR2 SYGVKD. Trimming took 6 bases from V and 7 from J; bases not matched to a gene: 6. The length of the CDR3 is 15 residues. This CDR3 is CAIRDRGGINSPLHF. The CDR3 nucleotides are TGTGCCATCAGGGACAGGGGGGGGATAAATTCACCCCTCCACTTT.

CDR3 sequence reads: CASSSSAYGYTF. The CDR3 nucleotides read TGTGCCAGCAGCTCCTCAGCTTATGGCTACACCTTC. The V call is TRBV27, the J call TRBJ1-2; no clear D gene. Trimming cost V 6 bases and J 5 bases, with 10 bases left between them. Germline lookup yields CDR1 MNHEY and CDR2 SMNVEV (reference sequence). The CDR3 contains 12 residues.

The chain combines TRBV7-2 with TRBJ2-4, with 9 nucleotides matching TRBD1. Germline V gene sequence: CDR1 SGHTA, CDR2 FQGNSA. Trimming took 3 bases from V and 10 from J; bases not matched to a gene: 7. The CDR3 has 14 amino acids. The CDR3 sequence is CASSFGTGPNIQYF. The CDR3 nucleotides are TGTGCCAGCAGCTTTGGGACAGGGCCCAATATTCAGTACTTC.

The rearrangement links TRBV5-6 to TRBJ2-1, with 7 bases fitting TRBD2. This CDR3 has 16 amino acids. CDR1 is SGHDT and CDR2 is YYEEEE in the germline V gene. Germline trimming cut 0 bases from V and 0 bases from J; bases unmatched to any gene: 3. CDR3 nucleotide sequence: TGTGCCAGCAGCTTGGCAGCTAGCGGCTCCTACAATGAGCAGTTCTTC. Residues: CASSLAASGSYNEQFF.

The rearrangement links TRBV5-8 to TRBJ2-2; weak D call: TRBD2 (5 bases). This CDR3 is built from 15 residues. The germline V gene has CDR1 SGHTS and CDR2 YDEGEE. Trimming removed 7 bases from V and 7 bases from J, with 20 bases in between. CDR3 DNA: TGTGCCAGCCCACCGAGGGCCGGTATGGGCGGGGAGCTGTTTTTT. Translated: CASPPRAGMGGELFF.

This clone appeared once. The gene calls are TRBV2 and TRBJ2-6, with TRBD1 as a possible D gene (5 bases). Trimming removed 3 bases from V and 0 bases from J, with 6 bases in between. The CDR3 has 15 amino acids. The germline CDR1 and CDR2 sequences are SNHLY and FYNNEI. CDR3: CASSDRDSGANVLTF. CDR3 in DNA: TGTGCCAGCAGTGACAGGGACTCTGGGGCCAACGTCCTGACTTTC. The entire variable domain, with the rest obtained from reference TRBV2 and TRBJ2-6, is as follows: EPEVTQTPSHQVTQMGQEVILRCVPISNHLYFYWYRQILGQKVEFLVSFYNNEISEKSEIFDDQFSVERPDGSNFTLKIRSTKLEDSAMYFCASSDRDSGANVLTFGAGSRLTVL.

The chain couples TRBV30 to TRBJ2-2; D is perhaps TRBD2 (5 bases). The CDR3 runs to 16 residues. Deletions cut 0 bases from V and 8 bases from J, with 19 bases between. Germline CDR1 reads GTSNPN; CDR2 reads SVGIG (reference sequence). This CDR3 reads CAWSVNTGSAVGELFF. CDR3 in DNA: TGTGCCTGGAGTGTAAATACGGGAAGCGCTGTAGGGGAGCTGTTTTTT.

The count of this clone is one. This chain uses TRBV19 with TRBJ2-7, with D unresolved. Germline V gives CDR1 LNHDA, CDR2 SQIVND (reference sequence). The V gene lost 5 bases and the J gene lost 0 bases, with 8 bases spanning the gap. The CDR3 is 13 residues long. CDR3 amino acids: CASSFVSSYEQYF. Here the CDR3 DNA reads TGTGCCAGTAGTTTCGTTAGCTCCTACGAGCAGTACTTC.

V is TRBV11-2 and J is TRBJ2-7; tentatively, D is TRBD1 (6 bases). Deletions cut 5 bases from V and 0 bases from J, with 20 bases between. The germline V gene encodes CDR1 SGHAT and CDR2 FQNNGV. The CDR3 sequence is 17 residues long. The CDR3: CASSPSDRLRVSYEQYF. The CDR3 DNA follows: TGTGCCAGCAGCCCCTCAGACAGGCTAAGGGTCTCCTACGAGCAGTACTTC.

This sequence joins TRBV19 and TRBJ2-7; D could derive from TRBD1 or TRBD2 (5 bases each). The CDR3 sequence is 15 residues long. V lost 5 bases and J 2 bases, leaving 16 bases between the germline ends. CDR1 is LNHDA and CDR2 is SQIVND in the germline V gene (reference sequence). DNA of the CDR3: TGTGCCAGTAGTCTCACGGGACGGGGCACCTACGAGCAGTACTTC. The encoded protein is CASSLTGRGTYEQYF.

V usage is TRBV12-5 and J usage is TRBJ1-5; 11 positions match TRBD1. The junction had 11 bases not matched to a gene; V was cut back by 2 bases and J by 5 bases. The CDR3 length is 18 residues. Germline lookup yields CDR1 LGHNT and CDR2 FRNRAP. This CDR3 is CASGLSLSWDRGDQPQHF. CDR3 DNA sequence: TGTGCTAGTGGTTTGTCTTTGTCATGGGACAGGGGGGATCAGCCCCAGCATTTT.

V usage is TRBV4-2 and J usage is TRBJ2-7; 7 nucleotides line up with TRBD2. Germline V gene lookup returns CDR1 LGHNA and CDR2 YNFKEQ. This CDR3 has 16 residues. The V and J ends lost 0 bases and 6 bases, in that order; junction bases with no gene match: 11. The CDR3 reads CASSQDLEGGPGEQYF. CDR3 sequence (DNA): TGTGCCAGCAGCCAAGATTTAGAGGGAGGGCCGGGCGAGCAGTACTTC.

J is TRBJ1-2 and V is TRBV28; the D is unclear. CDR1 is MDHEN, CDR2 SYDVKM, per germline. The CDR3 is 14 residues long. The V end was cut by 8 bases, the J end by 0 bases, with 13 bases between. The CDR3 sequence: CASVGPLPNYGYTF. The CDR3 DNA follows: TGTGCCAGCGTAGGGCCCTTGCCTAACTATGGCTACACCTTC.